This T cell receptor beta chain emerged from a study of blood T cell repertoires in COVID-19 (dated by TCRdb to 2020 to 2022). Regarding the complete study: Samples from collaborators originated in the United States, Italy and Spain and spanned both the acute and convalescent phases of COVID-19. The repertoires were released in a freely available public database intended as a resource for research on the immune response to SARS-CoV-2. The dataset comprised deeply sampled blood TCRbeta repertoires from subjects exposed to, actively infected with, or recovered from COVID-19. The material from the prospective study consisted of cDNA or gDNA derived from T cells, B-cell-depleted T cells, or PBMCs. The samples were drawn from the first 160 participants of the ongoing ImmuneRACE study and from over 950 subjects provided by 6 global collaborators. Where available, HLA class I and class II types were obtained from metadata supplied by the sample provider rather than from assay-based typing. The sample metadata nearly always contained a de-identified subject ID, COVID-19 status, age in years and sex.

Concerning this clone: Its antigen is unknown. There are no base qualities to consult, and no much larger clone falls within one base.

TCRbeta CDR3 regions were amplified from genomic DNA by means of the immunoSEQ Assay, a bias-controlled multiplex PCR. On the authors' methods: The number of nucleated cells in each sample was estimated from the amplification of reference gene primers within the assay. Sequence reads were collapsed and filtered to measure the absolute abundance of every unique TCRbeta CDR3 rearrangement. For each sample, productive Simpson clonality was calculated as the square root of Simpson's diversity index across productive rearrangements. This immuneACCESS table, as held by TCRdb, lists in-frame sequences with V and J called but not all clones. Of the missing ones, under half trace to an unresolved V gene in checked studies; the others have no known cause. The V and J calls and clone size were taken over from that table, and D and trimming were inferred from the DNA. In this sample the table shows some 86,000 clones, about 91% of which occur a single time. Approximately 2.3% of the sample is taken by the ten largest.

Taken from cysteine to phenylalanine, the CDR3 has 17 residues. Just CDR3 DNA is preserved here, 51 bases in frame from base 1. Trimming costs V 3 bases and J 7 bases, and their ends lie 21 bases apart. Taken from the germline V gene (reference sequence), the CDR1 and CDR2 loops are SEHNR and FQNEAQ. Study-level results and caveats: Clinical and demographic metadata were provided uncurated, with the amount varying by source and participant.

Whole blood was collected in K2EDTA tubes by collaborating institutions according to the institutions' own protocols. For TCRbeta analysis, collaborators shipped samples as frozen whole blood, isolated PBMCs, or DNA extracted from either of those sample types. The rearranged chain carries TRBV7-9 and TRBJ1-4; no D segment can be confidently identified. The source material was peripheral blood. This TCR came from a human donor with active COVID-19. The donor label of this sample is uncertain. The nucleotide sequence is given as TGTGCCAGCAGCTTTCCTCCCGCGGTGGGTGGGAGTGAAAAACTGTTTTTT. Translated, it gives CASSFPPAVGGSEKLFF.